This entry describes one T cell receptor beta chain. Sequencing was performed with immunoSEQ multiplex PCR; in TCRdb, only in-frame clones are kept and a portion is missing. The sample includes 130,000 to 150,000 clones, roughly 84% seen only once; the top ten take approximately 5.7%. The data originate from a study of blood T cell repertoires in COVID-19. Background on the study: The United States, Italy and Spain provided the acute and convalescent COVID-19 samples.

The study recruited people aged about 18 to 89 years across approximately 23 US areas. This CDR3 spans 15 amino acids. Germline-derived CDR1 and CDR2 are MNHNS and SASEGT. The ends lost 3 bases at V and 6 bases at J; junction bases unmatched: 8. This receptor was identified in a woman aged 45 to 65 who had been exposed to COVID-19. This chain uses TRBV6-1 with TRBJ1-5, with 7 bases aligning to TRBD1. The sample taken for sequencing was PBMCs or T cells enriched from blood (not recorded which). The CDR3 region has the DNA TGTGCCAGCAGTGACCACACAGGGGTTGGTCAGCCCCAGCATTTT. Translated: CASSDHTGVGQPQHF.